The present T cell receptor beta chain was sequenced within a study of T cells after yellow fever vaccination. Worth noting for this clonotype: Antigen specificity is unknown.

Study-level results: Post-booster repertoires contained most primary-vaccination clones again (roughly 95% CD4, around 88% CD8).

Trimming removed 5 bases from V and 5 bases from J; junction bases left unmatched: 10. Germline assignment: CDR1 MNHEY and CDR2 SMNVEV (reference sequence). CDR3 length: 15 residues. TCRdb processed the 5' RACE reads anew with MiXCR; each CDR3 protein has one entry. Of 120,000 or so distinct CDR3 sequences listed, over 12% are singletons. The rearrangement uses TRBV27 and TRBJ2-7; 9 bases map to TRBD1. This clonotype was obtained from a man younger than 35 who received the YFV17D yellow fever vaccine. The sample here was CD8+ T cells sorted from PBMCs, taken 5 days after the yellow fever booster vaccination. CDR3 amino acids: CASSQRDRAGDEQYF. In DNA, the CDR3 is TGTGCCAGCAGTCAACGGGACAGGGCGGGAGACGAGCAGTACTTC.